Described below is a single T cell receptor beta chain sequence and its context. Its antigen is unknown. No much larger clone is present one base from it, and per-base qualities are unavailable. CDR1 SGDLS and CDR2 YYNGEE were looked up in the germline V gene. V gives up 4 bases and J gives up 4 bases, and the segment between their germline ends measures 15 bases. Counted from cysteine to phenylalanine, this CDR3 has 15 amino acids. The entry retains the CDR3 DNA only, 45 bases that are in frame from base 1. The immunoSEQ Assay, a bias-controlled multiplex PCR, was used to amplify TCRbeta CDR3 regions from genomic DNA. The paper's data handling went like this. Nucleated cell counts per sample were estimated from amplification of reference gene primers within the assay. To quantify the absolute abundance of each unique TCRbeta CDR3 rearrangement, sequence reads were collapsed and filtered. Productive Simpson clonality was computed per sample as the square root of Simpson's diversity index over productive rearrangements. As stored in TCRdb, this immuneACCESS dataset retains in-frame rearrangements with V and J assigned. A fraction of the clones does not appear; measured against another copy, unresolved V genes explain less than half of the discrepancy, and the remainder lacks a known reason. Clonal size and the V and J genes are those of that table, whereas D and trimming came from the DNA. The sample data list about 120,000 clones, and 85% of these were observed just once. Under 13% of the sample comes from the top ten.

These data come from a study of blood T cell repertoires in COVID-19 (TCRdb year 2020). Study-wide context: Samples covering the acute and convalescent phases of COVID-19 were provided by collaborators in the United States, Italy and Spain. The material from the prospective study consisted of cDNA or gDNA derived from T cells, B-cell-depleted T cells, or PBMCs. Subjects who had been exposed to COVID-19, were actively infected with it, or had recovered from it provided the deeply sampled blood TCRbeta repertoires that made up the dataset. The repertoires were released in a freely available public database intended as a resource for research on the immune response to SARS-CoV-2. The samples were drawn from two sources: the first 160 participants of the ongoing ImmuneRACE study, and 950 to 1,500 subjects contributed by 6 global collaborators. Nearly every sample came with metadata listing a de-identified subject ID, COVID-19 status, age in years and sex. Where available, HLA class I and class II types were obtained from metadata supplied by the sample provider rather than from assay-based typing. On the study overall, not on this receptor specifically: The amount of clinical and demographic metadata varied by source and participant and was provided uncurated.

Each collaborating institution followed its own protocols to collect whole blood in K2EDTA tubes. Collaborator samples were shipped for TCRbeta analysis as frozen whole blood, isolated PBMCs, or DNA extracted from either sample type. The sequence is built from TRBV9 and TRBJ2-1; TRBD1 is a weak D gene call, 5 bases matching. The sequence was obtained from an elderly man with acute or convalescent COVID-19. Specimen: peripheral blood. Here the CDR3 is given as CASSPDSVEYNEQFF. The DNA sequence is given as TGTGCCAGCAGCCCAGACAGTGTTGAATACAATGAGCAGTTCTTC.